This T cell receptor beta chain was identified during a study of breast tumors, draining lymph nodes, adjacent tissues. General study points: Findings are consistent with lymph node origin and intratumoral expansion of most tumor T cells. Tumor T cell lymph node origin was a supported hypothesis, not proven. Tumors had less TCR diversity than lymph nodes, more than nontumor tissue. Luminal-like breast cancer showed significantly higher tumor–nontumor repertoire similarity than basal-like.

Samples came from axillary lymph nodes draining the breast cancer. The CDR3 covers 14 residues. Deletions cut 5 bases from V and 4 bases from J, with 17 bases between. The V gene's germline CDR1 is DFQATT and CDR2 SNEGSKA (reference sequence). As regards this clonotype: Its target is not known.

MiXCR, applied by TCRdb to the multiplex PCR reads, yields one record per CDR3 protein. The sample carries more than 200,000 distinct CDR3 sequences, approximately 30% recorded once. Input material: axillary lymph node tissue. The sequence derives from a female donor with breast cancer. Some clones in this sample may be carry-over from other donors' samples. V usage is TRBV20-1 and J usage is TRBJ2-5; D assignment may be TRBD1 or TRBD2 (5 bases each). The CDR3 DNA sequence: TGCAGTGCTTACGGGACCGGGGAAGGAGAGACCCAGTACTTC. Translation gives CSAYGTGEGETQYF.